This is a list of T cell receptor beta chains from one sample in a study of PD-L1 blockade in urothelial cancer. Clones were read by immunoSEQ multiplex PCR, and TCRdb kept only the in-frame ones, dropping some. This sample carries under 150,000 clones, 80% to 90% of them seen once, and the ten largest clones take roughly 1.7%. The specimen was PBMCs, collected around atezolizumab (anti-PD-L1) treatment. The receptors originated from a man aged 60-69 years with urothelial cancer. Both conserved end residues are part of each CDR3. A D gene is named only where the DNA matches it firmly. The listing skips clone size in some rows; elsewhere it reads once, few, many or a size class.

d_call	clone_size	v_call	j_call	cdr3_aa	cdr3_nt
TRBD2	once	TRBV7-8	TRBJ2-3	CASKGLAAPGDTQYF	TGTGCCAGCAAGGGACTAGCGGCCCCTGGGGATACGCAGTATTTT
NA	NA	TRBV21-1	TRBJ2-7	CASTKMARGRGRYF	TGTGCCAGCACCAAAATGGCCCGGGGCAGGGGTAGGTACTTC
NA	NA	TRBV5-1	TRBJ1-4	CASSSGREKLFF	TGCGCCAGCAGCTCAGGGAGGGAGAAACTGTTTTTT
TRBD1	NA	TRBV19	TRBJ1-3	CATTGGSGNTIYF	TGTGCCACCACAGGGGGCTCTGGAAACACCATATATTTT
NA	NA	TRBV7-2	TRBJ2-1	CASSISQGGEQFF	TGTGCCAGCAGTATCAGCCAGGGTGGTGAGCAGTTCTTC
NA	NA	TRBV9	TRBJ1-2	CASSVRPGALGYTF	TGTGCCAGCAGCGTGAGACCGGGAGCATTAGGCTACACCTTC
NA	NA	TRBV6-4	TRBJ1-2	CASSDDGSGYTF	TGTGCCAGCAGTGACGACGGGAGCGGCTACACCTTC
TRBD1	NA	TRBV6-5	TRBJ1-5	CASLRGRGQPQHF	TGTGCCAGCTTGAGGGGGCGAGGACAGCCCCAGCATTTT
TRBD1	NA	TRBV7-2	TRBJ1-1	CASSKGTGTAFF	TGTGCCAGCAGCAAGGGGACAGGGACGGCTTTCTTT
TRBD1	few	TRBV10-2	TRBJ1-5	CASSDRGEQPQHF	TGCGCCAGCAGTGACAGGGGGGAACAGCCCCAGCATTTT
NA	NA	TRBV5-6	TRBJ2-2	CASSPIGGSDTGELFF	TGTGCCAGCAGCCCGATAGGGGGTAGCGACACCGGGGAGCTGTTTTTT
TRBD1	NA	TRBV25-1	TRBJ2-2	CASSDEGQLGTGELFF	TGTGCCAGCAGTGATGAGGGACAGCTGGGCACCGGGGAGCTGTTTTTT
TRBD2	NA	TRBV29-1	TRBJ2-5	CSVETSGGGTQYF	TGCAGCGTTGAAACTAGCGGGGGAGGGACCCAGTACTTC
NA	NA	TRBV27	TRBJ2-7	CASSSTVGEQYF	TGTGCCAGCAGCTCTACTGTTGGCGAGCAGTACTTC
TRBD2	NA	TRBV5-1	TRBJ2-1	CASSLVVAGGPNEQFF	TGCGCCAGCAGCTTGGTAGTAGCGGGAGGTCCCAATGAGCAGTTCTTC
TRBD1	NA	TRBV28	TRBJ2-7	CASRPPGTVPYEQYF	TGTGCCAGCAGACCTCCAGGGACAGTTCCCTACGAGCAGTACTTC
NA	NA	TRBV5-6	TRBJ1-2	CASSLEGQGRAYGYTF	TGTGCCAGCAGCTTGGAAGGTCAAGGGAGGGCCTATGGCTACACCTTC
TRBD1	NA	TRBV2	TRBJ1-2	CASEGRGANYGYTF	TGTGCCAGCGAGGGCAGGGGGGCTAACTATGGCTACACCTTC
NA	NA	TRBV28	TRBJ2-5	CASSGFETQYF	TGTGCCAGCAGCGGTTTTGAGACCCAGTACTTC
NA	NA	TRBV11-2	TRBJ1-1	CASSLQSGRGAFF	TGTGCCAGCAGCTTACAGTCCGGCCGGGGAGCTTTCTTT
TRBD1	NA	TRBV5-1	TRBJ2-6	CASGQGTGANVLTF	TGCGCCAGCGGACAGGGGACTGGGGCCAACGTCCTGACTTTC
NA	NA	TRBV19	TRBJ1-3	CASSIYRDSSGNTIYF	TGTGCCAGTAGTATTTACCGGGACTCCTCTGGAAACACCATATATTTT
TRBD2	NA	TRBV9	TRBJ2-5	CASRSSGTSGSGETQYF	TGTGCCAGCAGAAGCTCCGGGACTAGCGGGAGTGGGGAGACCCAGTACTTC
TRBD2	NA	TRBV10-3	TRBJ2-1	CATRDPGLAGLSSYNEQFF	TGTGCCACCAGGGACCCGGGACTAGCGGGACTGAGCTCCTACAATGAGCAGTTCTTC
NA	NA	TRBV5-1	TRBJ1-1	CASSSQGNTEAFF	TGCGCCAGCAGTTCACAGGGGAACACTGAAGCTTTCTTT
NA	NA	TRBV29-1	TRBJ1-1	CSVEQVQNTEAFF	TGCAGCGTCGAACAGGTTCAGAACACTGAAGCTTTCTTT
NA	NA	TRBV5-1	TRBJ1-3	CASSFSGVGNTIYF	TGCGCCAGCAGCTTTTCGGGGGTAGGAAACACCATATATTTT
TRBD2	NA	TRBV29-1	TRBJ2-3	CSVDKRGTTSTDTQYF	TGCAGCGTTGATAAGCGGGGGACCACTAGCACAGATACGCAGTATTTT
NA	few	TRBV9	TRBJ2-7	CASSVGGGNAYEQYF	TGTGCCAGCAGCGTAGGAGGCGGAAATGCCTACGAGCAGTACTTC
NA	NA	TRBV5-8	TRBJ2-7	CASSPQYEQYF	TGTGCCAGCAGCCCGCAGTACGAGCAGTACTTC
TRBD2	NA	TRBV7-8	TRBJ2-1	CASSFGLAGGSSYNEQFF	TGTGCCAGCAGCTTCGGACTAGCGGGGGGGTCCTCTTACAATGAGCAGTTCTTC
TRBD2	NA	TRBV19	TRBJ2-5	CASKLAGVSETQYF	TGTGCCAGTAAATTGGCGGGGGTGAGCGAGACCCAGTACTTC
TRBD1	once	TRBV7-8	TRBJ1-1	CASSWGQATEAFF	TGTGCCAGCAGCTGGGGACAGGCAACTGAAGCTTTCTTT
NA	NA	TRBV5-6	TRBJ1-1	CASSPPGVVNTEAFF	TGTGCCAGCAGCCCCCCGGGGGTAGTCAACACTGAAGCTTTCTTT
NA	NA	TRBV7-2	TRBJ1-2	CASSFQGYYGYTF	TGTGCCAGCAGCTTCCAGGGTTACTATGGCTACACCTTC
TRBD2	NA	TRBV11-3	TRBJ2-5	CASSPHLGGQETQYF	TGTGCCAGCAGCCCCCACCTGGGGGGGCAAGAGACCCAGTACTTC
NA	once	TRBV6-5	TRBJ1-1	CASRRGGLNTEAFF	TGTGCCAGCCGTCGGGGGGGGCTGAACACTGAAGCTTTCTTT
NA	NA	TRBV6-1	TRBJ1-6	CASSQLKGGNSPLHF	TGTGCCAGCAGCCAGTTGAAAGGGGGTAATTCACCCCTCCACTTT
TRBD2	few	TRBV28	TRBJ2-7	CASSPGVLAGYEQYF	TGTGCCAGCAGTCCAGGTGTCCTAGCGGGCTACGAGCAGTACTTC
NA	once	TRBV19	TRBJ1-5	CASSPPGGGDQPQHF	TGTGCCAGTAGCCCCCCGGGGGGCGGTGATCAGCCCCAGCATTTT
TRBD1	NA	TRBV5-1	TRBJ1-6	CASSPGTGGFGASPLHF	TGCGCCAGCAGCCCCGGGACAGGGGGGTTTGGGGCTTCACCCCTCCACTTT
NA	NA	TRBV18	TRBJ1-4	CASSPRRGGEEKLFF	TGTGCCAGCTCACCACGTCGGGGAGGAGAAGAAAAACTGTTTTTT
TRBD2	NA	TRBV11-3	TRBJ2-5	CASSLAGGPRETQYF	TGTGCCAGCAGCTTAGCGGGAGGGCCGAGAGAGACCCAGTACTTC
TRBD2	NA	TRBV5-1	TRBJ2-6	CASSFQGVAGGLGGANVLTF	TGCGCCAGCAGCTTCCAAGGGGTAGCGGGAGGGCTAGGAGGGGCCAACGTCCTGACTTTC
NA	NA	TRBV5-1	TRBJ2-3	CASSSSSGTDTQYF	TGCGCCAGCAGTAGCTCTTCGGGCACAGATACGCAGTATTTT
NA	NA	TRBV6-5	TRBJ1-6	CASSFAARGKSPLHF	TGTGCCAGCAGTTTCGCGGCTCGAGGGAAGTCACCCCTCCACTTT
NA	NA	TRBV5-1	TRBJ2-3	CASSLGRGKDTQYF	TGCGCCAGCAGCTTGGGGAGGGGAAAAGATACGCAGTATTTT
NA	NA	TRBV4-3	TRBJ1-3	CASSPSRGNTIYF	TGCGCCAGCAGCCCGTCCCGTGGAAACACCATATATTTT
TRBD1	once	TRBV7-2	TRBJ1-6	CASSPHMDRDNSPLHF	TGTGCCAGCAGCCCGCACATGGACAGGGATAATTCACCCCTCCACTTT
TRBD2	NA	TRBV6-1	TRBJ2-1	CASSKGGLELNEQFF	TGTGCCAGCAGTAAGGGGGGACTAGAGTTAAATGAGCAGTTCTTC
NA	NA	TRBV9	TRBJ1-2	CASSVVAERTAYGYTF	TGTGCCAGCAGCGTAGTGGCTGAGCGGACTGCCTATGGCTACACCTTC
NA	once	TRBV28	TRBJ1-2	CASSAEGVYGYTF	TGTGCCAGCAGTGCCGAAGGAGTCTATGGCTACACCTTC
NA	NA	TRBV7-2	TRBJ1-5	CASSSGTFSNQPQHF	TGTGCCAGCAGCTCGGGGACATTCTCCAATCAGCCCCAGCATTTT
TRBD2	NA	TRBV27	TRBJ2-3	CASSFSGIPPDTQYF	TGTGCCAGCAGTTTTAGCGGGATTCCCCCAGATACGCAGTATTTT
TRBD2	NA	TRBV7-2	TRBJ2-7	CASSRLGRAGGSSYEQYF	TGTGCCAGCAGCCGCCTGGGTCGGGCGGGGGGGAGCTCCTACGAGCAGTACTTC
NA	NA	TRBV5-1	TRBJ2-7	CASSLFRDTSSYEQYF	TGCGCCAGCAGCTTGTTCCGGGACACGAGCTCCTACGAGCAGTACTTC
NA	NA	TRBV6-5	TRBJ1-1	CASSYRGEAFF	TGTGCCAGCAGTTACAGGGGTGAAGCTTTCTTT
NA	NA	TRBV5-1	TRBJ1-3	CASSLGEVGNTIYF	TGCGCCAGCAGCCTAGGGGAAGTCGGAAACACCATATATTTT